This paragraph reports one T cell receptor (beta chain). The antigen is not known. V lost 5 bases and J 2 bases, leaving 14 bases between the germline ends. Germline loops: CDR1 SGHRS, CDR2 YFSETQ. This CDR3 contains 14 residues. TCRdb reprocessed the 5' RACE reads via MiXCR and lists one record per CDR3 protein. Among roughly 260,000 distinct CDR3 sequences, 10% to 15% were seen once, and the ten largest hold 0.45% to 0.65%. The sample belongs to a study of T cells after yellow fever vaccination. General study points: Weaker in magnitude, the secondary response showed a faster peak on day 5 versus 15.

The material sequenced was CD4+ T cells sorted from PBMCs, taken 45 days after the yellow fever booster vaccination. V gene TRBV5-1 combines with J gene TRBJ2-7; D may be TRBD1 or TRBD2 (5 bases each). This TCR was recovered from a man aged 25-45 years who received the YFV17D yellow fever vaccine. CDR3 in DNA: TGCGCCAGCAGATCCGGGACCGTTACCTACGAGCAGTACTTC. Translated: CASRSGTVTYEQYF.